These T cell receptor beta chains were read from a single sample in a study of blood T cell repertoires in COVID-19. Sequenced by immunoSEQ multiplex PCR; TCRdb stores in-frame clones only, minus some. The sample records 110,000 or so clones, around 84% being singletons. The sequenced material came from peripheral blood. Receptors were obtained from a woman older than 75 with active or convalescent COVID-19. Both conserved end residues are part of each CDR3. Fields, in order: D gene, V gene, J gene, CDR3 DNA, CDR3 protein. The D gene is left open where the match is weak.

>TRBD1|TRBV28|TRBJ1-2
TGTGCCAGCAGCCCAGGACAGGGGGCGAGAGGCTACACCTTC
CASSPGQGARGYTF
>TRBD2|TRBV7-9|TRBJ2-2
TGTGCCAGCAGCTTATTTCGCCTAGCGGGGGTCACCGGGGAGCTGTTTTTT
CASSLFRLAGVTGELFF
>-|TRBV5-6|TRBJ1-1
TGTGCCAGCAGCTTGGACAGAATGAACACTGAAGCTTTCTTT
CASSLDRMNTEAFF
>-|TRBV15|TRBJ2-7
TGTGCCACCGGCCAGGGCTACGAGCAGTACTTC
CATGQGYEQYF
>TRBD1|TRBV5-8|TRBJ1-3
TGTGCCAGCAGCGCATACAGGGGCGTCTCTGGAAACACCATATATTTT
CASSAYRGVSGNTIYF
>TRBD1|TRBV6-1|TRBJ2-3
TGTGCCAGCAGTGAAGCCGCAGGGGGTGTTAACAGGGGAGATACGCAGTATTTT
CASSEAAGGVNRGDTQYF
>TRBD2|TRBV11-2|TRBJ2-1
TGTGCCAGCAGCTCACCGGGACTAGCGGGAGGTGAGCAGTTCTTC
CASSSPGLAGGEQFF
>-|TRBV7-2|TRBJ1-6
TGTGCCAGCAGCTTAACCGGTACCAATTCACCCCTCCACTTT
CASSLTGTNSPLHF
>TRBD1|TRBV5-1|TRBJ1-1
TGCGCCAGCAGCCCACTGAGGCACAGGGGGCAAACTGAAGCTTTCTTT
CASSPLRHRGQTEAFF
>TRBD1|TRBV19|TRBJ2-7
TGTGCCAGTAGTATAGCGACAGGGTACTACGAGCAGTACTTC
CASSIATGYYEQYF
>TRBD2|TRBV18|TRBJ2-7
TGTGCCAGCTCACCAGGGACTAGCGTGATTACCTACGAGCAGTACTTC
CASSPGTSVITYEQYF
>TRBD2|TRBV18|TRBJ2-5
TGTGCCAGCTCACTCGGGACTAGCGGGCAGGAGACCCAGTACTTC
CASSLGTSGQETQYF